A selection of T cell receptor beta chains follows, all from one sample in a study of shared clonotypes between healthy human individuals. Profiling relied on immunoSEQ multiplex PCR, and the TCRdb table lists in-frame clones only, not all of them. The sample holds about 1.5 million clones, roughly 96% seen once. Input material: naive CD4+ T cells sorted from blood. These receptors were taken from a man aged 30-40 years in good health. Both conserved end residues are part of each CDR3. Fields, in order: V gene, J gene, clone size, D gene, CDR3 protein, CDR3 DNA. D genes are given only for firm matches. Clone size is stated in some rows and not others, as once, few, many or a class when expanded.

>TRBV5-1|TRBJ2-5|-|-
CASSLFPETQYF
TGCGCCAGCAGCTTGTTCCCGGAGACCCAGTACTTC
>TRBV5-1|TRBJ2-3|-|-
CASSSAPGEGDTQYF
TGCGCCAGCAGCTCCGCGCCGGGGGAAGGGGATACGCAGTATTTT
>TRBV27|TRBJ1-2|-|-
CASRRTTLYGYTF
TGTGCCAGCAGGCGGACAACTCTATATGGCTACACCTTC
>TRBV19|TRBJ2-7|-|-
CASSIEQGGTYEQYF
TGTGCCAGTAGTATAGAACAGGGGGGGACCTACGAGCAGTACTTC
>TRBV6-5|TRBJ2-7|-|-
CASSFTVSAGEQYF
TGTGCCAGCAGTTTTACCGTGTCGGCCGGGGAGCAGTACTTC
>TRBV9|TRBJ1-1|-|-
CASSVGFQGGINTEAFF
TGTGCCAGCAGCGTAGGTTTCCAGGGCGGAATAAACACTGAAGCTTTCTTT
>TRBV5-1|TRBJ2-6|-|TRBD2
CASSLAGVIAGVHSGANVLTF
TGCGCCAGCAGCTTGGCTGGGGTCATAGCGGGAGTTCACTCTGGGGCCAACGTCCTGACTTTC
>TRBV30|TRBJ1-4|-|TRBD1
CAWSVERTGREKLFF
TGTGCCTGGAGTGTAGAAAGGACAGGGCGGGAAAAACTGTTTTTT
>TRBV5-1|TRBJ2-1|-|-
CASSLVPPTNEQFF
TGCGCCAGCAGCTTGGTTCCTCCCACCAATGAGCAGTTCTTC
>TRBV30|TRBJ1-5|-|-
CAWSSGVQPQHF
TGTGCCTGGAGTTCTGGGGTCCAGCCCCAGCATTTT
>TRBV5-1|TRBJ2-3|-|-
CASSLRTTDTQYF
TGCGCCAGCAGCCTACGGACCACAGATACGCAGTATTTT
>TRBV9|TRBJ2-7|-|TRBD2
CASSVATGGPYEQYF
TGTGCCAGCAGCGTAGCTACGGGGGGGCCCTACGAGCAGTACTTC
>TRBV6-6|TRBJ1-1|-|-
CASSYSLGTSNTEAFF
TGTGCCAGCAGTTACTCTCTCGGGACATCGAACACTGAAGCTTTCTTT
>TRBV7-9|TRBJ1-1|-|-
CASSLVRENTEAFF
TGTGCCAGCAGCTTAGTCCGGGAGAACACTGAAGCTTTCTTT
>TRBV7-2|TRBJ2-1|-|-
CASSLNLDEQFF
TGTGCCAGCAGCTTAAATTTGGATGAGCAGTTCTTC
>TRBV5-5|TRBJ1-5|-|-
CASSLRPLNNQPQHF
TGTGCCAGCAGCTTACGGCCTCTCAACAATCAGCCCCAGCATTTT
>TRBV5-6|TRBJ2-2|-|-
CASSLSRHGELFF
TGTGCCAGCAGCTTGAGCAGACACGGGGAGCTGTTTTTT
>TRBV7-8|TRBJ2-1|-|-
CASSLGYRGSSYNEQFF
TGTGCCAGCAGCTTAGGGTATCGAGGAAGCTCCTACAATGAGCAGTTCTTC
>TRBV30|TRBJ2-7|-|TRBD1
CAWSVGDRGSYEQYF
TGTGCCTGGAGTGTAGGGGACAGGGGGAGCTACGAGCAGTACTTC
>TRBV9|TRBJ2-7|-|-
CASSPLKGRQRYEQYF
TGTGCCAGCAGCCCCCTGAAGGGACGGCAGAGATACGAGCAGTACTTC
>TRBV9|TRBJ2-1|-|TRBD2
CASSVTSGLTSYNEQFF
TGTGCCAGCAGCGTGACTAGCGGGCTTACCTCCTACAATGAGCAGTTCTTC
>TRBV7-2|TRBJ2-7|-|TRBD2
CASSHLGLAFEQYF
TGTGCCAGCAGCCATTTGGGACTAGCTTTCGAGCAGTACTTC
>TRBV18|TRBJ2-5|-|TRBD2
CASSPPGGIQETQYF
TGTGCCAGCTCACCACCGGGAGGGATCCAAGAGACCCAGTACTTC
>TRBV2|TRBJ2-1|-|TRBD2
CASSPGLGNEQFF
TGTGCCAGCAGTCCGGGACTAGGTAATGAGCAGTTCTTC
>TRBV7-9|TRBJ2-1|-|-
CASSIQGTYNEQFF
TGTGCCAGCTCCATACAGGGTACCTACAATGAGCAGTTCTTC
>TRBV18|TRBJ1-1|-|TRBD1
CASSPTGTANTEAFF
TGTGCCAGCTCACCAACCGGGACAGCCAACACTGAAGCTTTCTTT
>TRBV7-2|TRBJ2-7|-|TRBD1
CASSFGDRGSYEQYF
TGTGCCAGCAGCTTTGGCGACAGGGGTTCCTACGAGCAGTACTTC
>TRBV7-9|TRBJ2-7|-|TRBD1
CATMKNRGIIYEQYF
TGTGCGACGATGAAGAACAGGGGGATTATCTACGAGCAGTACTTC
>TRBV7-2|TRBJ2-1|few|-
CASSLGLANEQFF
TGTGCCAGCAGCTTAGGCCTTGCCAATGAGCAGTTCTTC
>TRBV30|TRBJ2-6|-|TRBD1
CAWGTATSGANVLTF
TGTGCCTGGGGGACAGCTACCTCTGGGGCCAACGTCCTGACTTTC
>TRBV6-1|TRBJ2-7|-|TRBD1
CASSEAVGAGGTYEQYF
TGTGCCAGCAGTGAAGCCGTGGGGGCAGGGGGCACCTACGAGCAGTACTTC
>TRBV28|TRBJ2-7|few|-
CASSPQGDEQYF
TGTGCCAGCAGTCCCCAAGGCGACGAGCAGTACTTC
>TRBV6-5|TRBJ2-6|-|TRBD1
CASSLTGNGANVLTF
TGTGCCAGCAGCTTGACAGGGAATGGGGCCAACGTCCTGACTTTC
>TRBV19|TRBJ1-1|-|TRBD1
CASTQTGDRTEAFF
TGTGCCAGTACCCAGACAGGGGATCGCACTGAAGCTTTCTTT
>TRBV5-1|TRBJ2-7|once|TRBD1
CASSLAPGGSYEQYF
TGCGCCAGCAGCTTGGCACCAGGGGGATCCTACGAGCAGTACTTC
>TRBV6-4|TRBJ2-1|once|TRBD2
CASRTSGSNEQFF
TGTGCCAGCAGGACTAGCGGGAGCAATGAGCAGTTCTTC
>TRBV27|TRBJ2-5|-|-
CASSLLGSQETQYF
TGTGCCAGCAGTTTATTGGGCAGCCAAGAGACCCAGTACTTC
>TRBV15|TRBJ2-7|-|-
CATSRVLGLNYEQYF
TGTGCCACCAGCAGAGTACTGGGACTCAACTACGAGCAGTACTTC
>TRBV4-1|TRBJ1-1|-|-
CASSQATTGTEAFF
TGCGCCAGCAGCCAAGCTACAACGGGGACTGAAGCTTTCTTT
>TRBV23-1|TRBJ1-5|-|-
CAAVVGPHNQPQHF
TGCGCCGCAGTAGTGGGGCCGCATAATCAGCCCCAGCATTTT
>TRBV20-1|TRBJ2-5|-|-
CSARSQETQYF
TGCAGTGCTAGATCCCAAGAGACCCAGTACTTC
>TRBV2|TRBJ2-2|-|TRBD1
CASSSDRAVGELFF
TGTGCCAGCAGCTCAGACAGGGCGGTCGGGGAGCTGTTTTTT
>TRBV6-1|TRBJ1-2|-|-
CASSETGRPLFYYGYTF
TGTGCCAGCAGTGAAACAGGGCGCCCCCTTTTCTACTATGGCTACACCTTC